A single sample gave rise to the 19 T cell receptor beta chains below, sequenced in a study of control samples from healthy donors and cancer patients. The repertoire was sequenced with immunoSEQ multiplex PCR; TCRdb's copy has only in-frame clones and lacks some. The repertoire holds 130,000 or so clones, with roughly 92% as singletons. The sample comprised blood. The receptors stem from a man aged 18 to 35 in good health.

This clone was seen a few times. CDR3 sequence (DNA): TGTGCCAGCAGCTTACTAGCGGGGGGAGAGACCCAGTACTTC. It yields the protein CASSLLAGGETQYF. This chain uses TRBV11-2 with TRBJ2-5; 11 bases match TRBD2. Germline V lookup: CDR1 SGHAT, CDR2 FQNNGV. J was trimmed by 4 bases and V by 2 bases; bases with no gene match: 0. The CDR3 contains 14 residues. Supplemented by reference TRBV11-2 and TRBJ2-5, the full variable domain reads EAGVAQSPRYKIIEKRQSVAFWCNPISGHATLYWYQQILGQGPKLLIQFQNNGVVDDSQLPKDRFSAERLKGVDSTLKIQPAKLEDSAVYLCASSLLAGGETQYFGPGTRLLVL.

This rearrangement joins TRBV29-1 to TRBJ1-3, with a tentative D call TRBD1 (6 bases). Trimming stripped 3 bases from V and 3 bases from J, with 12 bases between. The CDR3 sequence is 14 residues long. Germline CDR1 reads SQVTM; CDR2 reads ANQGSEA. CDR3 in DNA: TGCAGCGTTGACTCCGGGGGCAGTGGAAACACCATATATTTT. Translating gives CSVDSGGSGNTIYF.

This rearrangement joins TRBV10-3 to TRBJ1-1, with D tentatively TRBD1 (5 bases). Germline V gene sequence: CDR1 ENHRY, CDR2 SYGVKD. The CDR3 consists of 15 residues. The ends were cut back, 5 bases at V and 6 bases at J, with 19 bases in the middle. CDR3 in amino acids: CAISFLRGENSEAFF. The CDR3 DNA follows: TGTGCCATCAGTTTTTTAAGAGGGGAAAACTCTGAAGCTTTCTTT.

J is TRBJ1-6 and V is TRBV6-5, with D perhaps matching TRBD1 (6 bases). Trimming removed 7 bases from V and 11 bases from J, with 18 bases in between. Germline assignment: CDR1 MNHEY and CDR2 SVGAGI. The CDR3 runs to 14 residues. CDR3 sequence (DNA): TGTGCCAGCACCCTAAGGGGGTTTGAGGCACCCCTCCACTTT. Its protein is CASTLRGFEAPLHF.

The rearrangement uses TRBV5-1 and TRBJ2-3, with 8 bases identical to TRBD2. The V gene's germline CDR1 is SGHRS and CDR2 YFSETQ. The V gene end was trimmed by 1 base and the J gene end by 4 bases; junction bases not matched to a gene: 2. CDR3 length: 14 residues. The CDR3: CASSLMRGADTQYF. In DNA form, the CDR3 reads TGCGCCAGCAGCTTGATGCGGGGGGCAGATACGCAGTATTTT.

The chain uses TRBV30 and TRBJ2-6, with 11 nucleotides matching TRBD2. The CDR3 sequence is 16 residues long. Germline values: CDR1 GTSNPN, CDR2 SVGIG (reference sequence). The junction had 6 bases not matched to a gene; V was cut back by 1 base and J by 7 bases. The CDR3 loop reads CAWSGPTSGAANVLTF. The CDR3 coding sequence is TGTGCCTGGAGTGGGCCGACTAGCGGGGCTGCCAACGTCCTGACTTTC.

The chain carries TRBV6-5 and TRBJ1-6; no clear D. CDR1 MNHEY and CDR2 SVGAGI come from the germline V gene. Trimming removed 7 bases at V and 10 bases at J, with 20 bases between. The CDR3 extends over 15 amino acids. CDR3 in amino acids: CASTLAQSNRSPLHF. In DNA, the CDR3 is TGTGCCAGCACTTTGGCCCAGTCCAACCGCTCACCCCTCCACTTT.

The chain joins TRBV9 to TRBJ2-2, with TRBD2 matching 7 bases. Trimming removed 5 bases from V and 6 bases from J; junction bases left unmatched: 7. Germline V gene data show CDR1 as SGDLS and CDR2 as YYNGEE. CDR3 length: 14 amino acids. For the CDR3, the DNA is TGTGCCAGCAGGCCCGGGACTATTTCCGGGGAGCTGTTTTTT. It is translated as CASRPGTISGELFF.

The gene calls are TRBV2 and TRBJ2-1; TRBD1 matches at 9 bases. Germline V gene sequence: CDR1 SNHLY, CDR2 FYNNEI. The length of the CDR3 is 15 residues. Trimming at V came to 6 bases and at J to 3 bases, leaving 6 bases not matched to a gene. DNA of the CDR3: TGTGCCAGCAGACCGGGACAGGGTAACTACAATGAGCAGTTCTTC. This sequence encodes CASRPGQGNYNEQFF.

The J gene is TRBJ2-7, the V gene TRBV23-1, with 8 bases that match TRBD1. TRBV23-1 is known as an ORF, though its function is uncertain. This CDR3 region has 17 residues. V was pared by 0 bases and J by 1 base, with 8 bases of the junction left unmatched. The CDR3 region is CASSQSKGQALSYEQYF. CDR3 DNA: TGCGCCAGCAGTCAATCGAAGGGACAGGCCCTATCCTACGAGCAGTACTTC.

V gene TRBV6-5 combines with J gene TRBJ2-7; 9 bases are a match to TRBD1. This CDR3 comprises 14 residues. CDR1 is MNHEY and CDR2 is SVGAGI in the germline V gene. Trimming took 6 bases from V and 2 from J; bases not matched to a gene: 5. The CDR3 coding sequence is TGTGCCAGCAGAGGGACAGGGACAGCCTACGAGCAGTACTTC. Amino acid sequence: CASRGTGTAYEQYF.

This clone was observed a few times. The genes are TRBV12-5 and TRBJ1-1; D gene uncertain. In germline, CDR1 is LGHNT, CDR2 FRNRAP. Trimming cost V 9 bases and J 6 bases, with 17 bases left between them. CDR3 size: 13 residues. The CDR3 DNA reads TGTGCTAGACCCACCCATTCTTGGGCTGAAGCTTTCTTT. The encoded protein is CARPTHSWAEAFF.

The gene calls are TRBV7-6 and TRBJ1-4; 7 bases are a match to TRBD1. The CDR3 is made up of 15 amino acids. With 0 bases clipped from V and 4 bases from J, the junction kept 2 bases outside the gene matches. Per the germline V gene, CDR1 is SGHVS and CDR2 is FNYEAQ. The CDR3 sequence: CASSLAGTVNEKLFF. In nucleotides, the CDR3 is TGTGCCAGCAGCTTAGCCGGGACAGTTAATGAAAAACTGTTTTTT.

The chain employs TRBV13 and TRBJ1-5; the match to TRBD1 covers 12 bases. Germline V gives CDR1 PRHDT, CDR2 FYEKMQ (reference sequence). With 3 bases clipped from V and 3 bases from J, the junction kept 3 bases outside the gene matches. The CDR3 covers 16 residues. CDR3 amino acids: CASSLGQGAINQPQHF. For the CDR3, the DNA is TGTGCCAGCAGCTTGGGACAGGGGGCCATCAATCAGCCCCAGCATTTT.

V gene TRBV30 combines with J gene TRBJ1-1; D is ambiguous. Germline CDR1 is GTSNPN and CDR2 is SVGIG (reference sequence). The CDR3 totals 14 residues. Trimming removed 2 bases from V and 5 bases from J, with 15 bases in between. CDR3 loop: CAWSLDRSSTEAFF. For the CDR3, the DNA is TGTGCCTGGAGTTTGGACCGAAGTTCTACTGAAGCTTTCTTT.

V and J are TRBV7-3 and TRBJ2-5; TRBD2 aligns across 11 bases. From germline, CDR1 is SGHTA and CDR2 FQGTGA. The CDR3 length is 16 residues. V lost 5 bases, J lost 5 bases, and 10 bases stayed unmatched. The CDR3 nucleotides are TGTGCCAGCAGCGTCGGTAGCGGGGGGGCCGGTGAGACCCAGTACTTC. Translated: CASSVGSGGAGETQYF.

V is TRBV27 and J is TRBJ2-1; D not certain. Germline V gene data show CDR1 as MNHEY and CDR2 as SMNVEV (reference sequence). The CDR3 sequence is 15 residues long. Between the trimmed V and J ends, which lost 0 bases and 0 bases, there was a span of 6 bases. The CDR3 DNA reads TGTGCCAGCAGTTTATCAGCCAACTCCTACAATGAGCAGTTCTTC. Translating gives CASSLSANSYNEQFF.

The gene calls are TRBV28 and TRBJ1-5, with a tentative D call TRBD1 (5 bases). CDR1 is MDHEN and CDR2 is SYDVKM in the germline V gene. The CDR3 totals 14 residues. Deletions cut 4 bases from V and 5 bases from J, with 12 bases between. The CDR3 DNA reads TGTGCCAGCAGTTGGTTGGGGGAGGATCAGCCCCAGCATTTT. As protein: CASSWLGEDQPQHF.

The genes are TRBV24-1 and TRBJ2-1; D gene ambiguous. V was cut by 6 bases and J by 10 bases, with 12 bases left in between. Looked up from germline, CDR1 is KGHDR and CDR2 is SFDVKD. This CDR3 has 12 amino acids. CDR3 sequence: CATSSPLIEQFF. CDR3 sequence (DNA): TGTGCCACCAGTTCTCCCCTCATCGAGCAGTTCTTC.